The 2 T cell receptor beta chains listed next were all sequenced from one sample in a study of response to subunit inactivated influenza vaccine. A single record per CDR3 protein comes from TCRdb applying MiXCR to the RT-PCR reads. The sample gives 650,000 to 800,000 distinct CDR3 sequences, more than 11% of which show up once; around 6.5% is in the top ten. The sequencing here drew on PBMCs from blood, taken roughly 2 weeks before vaccination. These receptors all stem from a man in his fifties who received an inactivated influenza vaccine.

This chain links TRBV4-2 with TRBJ2-3, with 14 bases that match TRBD2. There are 18 residues in the CDR3. The V segment lost 1 base and the J segment 1 base; nucleotides outside the gene matches: 4. Germline V gene sequence: CDR1 LGHNA, CDR2 YNFKEQ. CDR3 nucleotides: TGTGCCAGCAGCCAAGTAAAGGGACTAGCGGGAGGCACAGATACGCAGTATTTT. It is translated as CASSQVKGLAGGTDTQYF.

This clonotype was seen only a few times. The chain has TRBV20-1 and TRBJ2-2; TRBD2 matches 15 bases. The V gene end was trimmed by 3 bases and the J gene end by 0 bases; junction bases not matched to a gene: 2. The V gene's germline CDR1 is DFQATT and CDR2 SNEGSKA (reference sequence). This CDR3 has 17 residues. CDR3 region: CSARGLAGGANTGELFF. For the CDR3, the DNA is TGCAGTGCTAGGGGACTAGCGGGAGGCGCGAACACCGGGGAGCTGTTTTTT.